This T cell receptor (beta chain) was found in a study of T-cell memory formation after mild COVID-19. Trimming left V 5 bases short and J 2 bases short, with 10 bases between. The CDR3 has 14 amino acids. Whole-study results and caveats: Among CD4+ contracting clones, most were CM and EM, and CD8+ ones EMRA. Clones that contracted from day 15 to 85 were balanced CD4/CD8, while later expanders leaned CD4+.

This clonotype has just a few counts. Its specificity is not known. 5'RACE primed at constant segments yielded TCR alpha and TCR beta cDNA libraries bearing sample barcodes and UMIs. TCRdb itself ran the 5' RACE reads through MiXCR, one entry per CDR3 protein. The sample yields under 350,000 distinct CDR3 sequences, about 16% seen once. The sample comprised PBMCs or a T cell subset sorted from them (not recorded which). The receptor's source is a man aged 18 to 29 who had mild COVID-19 (a few samples of this study predate the infection). Cell type and time point are not known. The J gene is TRBJ1-5, the V gene TRBV12-3 or TRBV12-4, with D unclear. The CDR3 DNA reads TGTGCCAGCAGTGTCCGGGAGGGCAATCAGCCCCAGCATTTT. This sequence encodes CASSVREGNQPQHF.